A selection of T cell receptor beta chains follows, all from one sample in a study of cytomegalovirus exposure and HLA in healthy donors. Clones were sequenced by immunoSEQ multiplex PCR, and TCRdb holds only the in-frame ones, with some missing. There are 150,000 to 200,000 clones in the sample; about three quarters occur only once, and 3.1% lies in the top ten. The sample consisted of PBMCs. Receptors originate from a woman between 50 and 59 years old in good health and CMV-seropositive. CDR3s include the opening cysteine and the closing phenylalanine or tryptophan. Each record gives: clone size, J gene, V gene, D gene, CDR3 DNA, CDR3 protein. The D gene is left open where the match is weak. Clone size is shown for a subset of rows, as once, few, many or a class of expanded clone.

>-|TRBJ1-2|TRBV9|-
TGTGCCAGCAGCGCCCAGGGCACTACCATTTATGGCTACACCTTC
CASSAQGTTIYGYTF
>-|TRBJ2-7|TRBV5-4|TRBD2
TGTGCCAGCAGCTTGGATGTGACTAGCCCCCCGCAGTACTTC
CASSLDVTSPPQYF
>-|TRBJ2-1|TRBV7-2|-
TGTGCCAGCAGCCCGGACAGAGATTCCTACAATGAGCAGTTCTTC
CASSPDRDSYNEQFF
>-|TRBJ2-3|TRBV6-5|TRBD2
TGTGCCAGCAGTTCCGGCGGGAGTGACACAGATACGCAGTATTTT
CASSSGGSDTDTQYF
>-|TRBJ1-3|TRBV19|TRBD1
TGTGCCAGTAGTACACTCCCGGGACAGGGGCGAGTCTCTGGAAACACCATATATTTT
CASSTLPGQGRVSGNTIYF
>-|TRBJ1-6|TRBV5-1|TRBD1
TGCGCCAGCAGTCCAGGGGACAGCTCCTATAATTCACCCCTCCACTTT
CASSPGDSSYNSPLHF
>-|TRBJ2-3|TRBV6-5|-
TGTGCCAGCAGACCCCCGGGGGACAGCACAGATACGCAGTATTTT
CASRPPGDSTDTQYF
>-|TRBJ2-5|TRBV2|-
TGTGCCAGCAGTCTCCTCGCGGGGCAAGAGACCCAGTACTTC
CASSLLAGQETQYF
>-|TRBJ1-2|TRBV9|TRBD1
TGTGCCAGCAGCGTAGGTCCAGGGGGGATCTATGGCTACACCTTC
CASSVGPGGIYGYTF
>-|TRBJ2-1|TRBV11-2|-
TGCGCCAGCAGCTTAGCTCGGGATCCCTACAATGAGCAGTTCTTC
CASSLARDPYNEQFF
>-|TRBJ2-1|TRBV4-3|TRBD2
TGCGCCAGCAGCCAAGATCGGGGACTGGGATCCGGGGGGAAGTTCTTC
CASSQDRGLGSGGKFF
>few|TRBJ2-7|TRBV29-1|TRBD2
TGCAGCGTAGGGACTAGCGGTAACGAGCAGTACTTC
CSVGTSGNEQYF
>few|TRBJ1-2|TRBV5-6|-
TGTGCCAGCAGCTTGGGCTACGGGGATGGCTACACCTTC
CASSLGYGDGYTF
>once|TRBJ1-2|TRBV4-1|TRBD1
TGCGCCAGCAGCCAAGATACAGGGGGCTACTATGGCTACACCTTC
CASSQDTGGYYGYTF
>-|TRBJ1-6|TRBV5-1|TRBD1
TGCGCCAGCAGCCCCGACAGGGGGCTGGGTCCCCTCCACTTT
CASSPDRGLGPLHF
>-|TRBJ2-7|TRBV7-2|-
TGTGCCAGCAGCTTCGGGTTACAGGCGGAGATTCACGAGCAGTACTTC
CASSFGLQAEIHEQYF
>-|TRBJ2-7|TRBV2|-
TGTGCCAGCAGTTCCCGGACAGCCCAGCGTGGGGAGCAGTACTTC
CASSSRTAQRGEQYF
>-|TRBJ2-7|TRBV5-1|TRBD2
TGCGCCAGCAGCCCCGGGGGGACTAGCGGCTACGAGCAGTACTTC
CASSPGGTSGYEQYF
>-|TRBJ2-1|TRBV5-8|-
TGTGCCAGCAGCTTGGCCGGTGGAGGCTACAATGAGCAGTTCTTC
CASSLAGGGYNEQFF
>-|TRBJ2-3|TRBV6-5|TRBD1
TGTGCCAGCAGGCCGGGACAGGCCACAGATACGCAGTATTTT
CASRPGQATDTQYF
>-|TRBJ2-3|TRBV27|TRBD2
TGTGCCAGCAGTGATCGGCCTTTAGTAGCGGGTCTCACAGATACGCAGTATTTT
CASSDRPLVAGLTDTQYF
>-|TRBJ2-5|TRBV7-2|TRBD2
TGTGCCAGCAGCGCGGCCGGACTAGCGGGGCAAGAGACCCAGTACTTC
CASSAAGLAGQETQYF
>-|TRBJ2-1|TRBV9|-
TGTGCCAGCAGCCCCGGGGGGCAATTGGTAGGCAATGAGCAGTTCTTC
CASSPGGQLVGNEQFF
>-|TRBJ2-3|TRBV4-3|-
TGCGCCAGTCGAACTAGTGGGAGGACGGATACGCAGTATTTT
CASRTSGRTDTQYF
>-|TRBJ1-3|TRBV7-2|TRBD1
TGTGCCAGCAGCCGGACAGGGGGCGAGGGAAACACCATATATTTT
CASSRTGGEGNTIYF
>-|TRBJ2-1|TRBV4-1|-
TGCGCCAGCAGTCTGTCGGAGGGGTCAGATGAGCAGTTCTTC
CASSLSEGSDEQFF
>-|TRBJ1-2|TRBV28|TRBD1
TGTGCCAGCACCTGGGACAGGGCTGGGCGCTACACCTTC
CASTWDRAGRYTF
>-|TRBJ1-5|TRBV5-1|TRBD1
TGCGCCAGCAGCCTGGGGACAGGGAATCAGCCCCAGCATTTT
CASSLGTGNQPQHF
>-|TRBJ1-4|TRBV10-3|TRBD1
TGTGCCACCAAACCAGGGGGAAGTATAGCTAATGAAAAACTGTTTTTT
CATKPGGSIANEKLFF
>-|TRBJ1-3|TRBV5-5|-
TGTGCCAGCAGCTTCCTGGACATCTCTGGAAACACCATATATTTT
CASSFLDISGNTIYF
>-|TRBJ1-1|TRBV6-5|TRBD1
TGTGCCAGCAGGGACAGGCGGGGAATCACTGAAGCTTTCTTT
CASRDRRGITEAFF
>once|TRBJ2-3|TRBV5-1|TRBD1
TGCGCCAGCAGCAAGCCGACAGGGTCGGGCACAGCAGATACGCAGTATTTT
CASSKPTGSGTADTQYF
>few|TRBJ1-4|TRBV9|TRBD1
TGTGCCAGCAGCGCAGGGGGACGAACTAATGAAAAACTGTTTTTT
CASSAGGRTNEKLFF
>-|TRBJ1-1|TRBV5-6|TRBD1
TGTGCCAGCAGCCCCGACAGGGGGAACACTGAAGCTTTCTTT
CASSPDRGNTEAFF
>-|TRBJ1-1|TRBV5-4|-
TGTGCCAGCAGCCTGGATGGGCGTGGGGGGGGGAGCACTGAAGCTTTCTTT
CASSLDGRGGGSTEAFF
>-|TRBJ1-2|TRBV18|TRBD1
TGTGCCAGCTCACACTCAGAAGGACAGGGTGGCTACACCTTC
CASSHSEGQGGYTF
>-|TRBJ2-1|TRBV19|TRBD1
TGTGCCAGTAGTGCCGACCGGGACAGGGGAGCCAATGAGCAGTTCTTC
CASSADRDRGANEQFF
>once|TRBJ2-7|TRBV2|TRBD2
TGTGCCAGCAGGGGTAGCGGGGGTCGTTACGAGCAGTACTTC
CASRGSGGRYEQYF
>-|TRBJ2-7|TRBV19|TRBD1
TGTGCCAGTAGTATGGCCAGGGGGCAATACGAGCAGTACTTC
CASSMARGQYEQYF
>-|TRBJ1-2|TRBV7-2|TRBD1
TGTGCCAGCAGCTTCAAAGACAGGGACTATGGCTACACCTTC
CASSFKDRDYGYTF
>-|TRBJ2-5|TRBV5-6|-
TGTGCCAGCAGCCCAGGGCCATTAGAAGGGACCCAGTACTTC
CASSPGPLEGTQYF
>-|TRBJ2-7|TRBV28|TRBD2
TGTGCCAGCAGCCGCGTCGGGGCGGGGGCCTACGAGCAGTACTTC
CASSRVGAGAYEQYF
>-|TRBJ2-7|TRBV6-1|-
TGTGCCAGCAGTGAAGCGGCCGGAGACTACGAGCAGTACTTC
CASSEAAGDYEQYF
>-|TRBJ1-1|TRBV11-2|-
TGTGCCAGCAGCCCCCGGCAGGGGCCGGTGGGAGCTTTCTTT
CASSPRQGPVGAFF
>-|TRBJ1-5|TRBV13|-
TGTGCCAGCAGCCTAGGGGGTAGGGGAAAGGTAGGTCAGCCCCAGCATTTT
CASSLGGRGKVGQPQHF
>-|TRBJ2-1|TRBV9|TRBD2
TGTGCCAGCAGCGTAGGGGTAGGGACTAGCGGGAGGGCCACTGAGCAGTTCTTC
CASSVGVGTSGRATEQFF
>-|TRBJ1-1|TRBV27|-
TGTGCCAGCAGCCGTCCTTATGGCGAAGCTTTCTTT
CASSRPYGEAFF
>-|TRBJ1-2|TRBV7-2|-
TGTGCCAGCAGCCCAGAGGGAAGCCCCTATGGCTACACCTTC
CASSPEGSPYGYTF